This is a list of T cell receptor beta chains from one sample in a study of OX40 agonist ivuxolimab in advanced cancers. Sequencing was performed with immunoSEQ multiplex PCR; in TCRdb, only in-frame clones are kept and a portion is missing. This sample has under 95,000 clones, with approximately 88% found just once. The specimen comprised CD4+ or CD8+ T cells sorted from blood, sampled in a trial of the OX40 agonist ivuxolimab. The receptors come from an adult with an advanced solid tumor such as melanoma, head and neck, liver or kidney cancer. Both conserved end residues are part of each CDR3. A D gene is named only where the DNA matches it firmly. The size entry is marked missing in some rows and otherwise reads once, few, many or a size class.

j_call,d_call,v_call,clone_size,cdr3_aa,cdr3_nt
TRBJ2-2,.,TRBV2,once,CASSVKANTGELFF,TGTGCCAGCAGTGTAAAAGCGAACACCGGGGAGCTGTTTTTT
TRBJ2-3,.,TRBV7-3,.,CASSRDFTDTQYF,TGTGCCAGCAGCCGGGACTTCACAGATACGCAGTATTTT
TRBJ2-1,.,TRBV6-4,.,CASSDTGGFGNEQFF,TGTGCCAGCAGTGACACTGGGGGGTTCGGGAATGAGCAGTTCTTC
TRBJ2-2,.,TRBV6-5,.,CASSLRGSPGELFF,TGTGCCAGCAGTCTCAGGGGTTCGCCCGGGGAGCTGTTTTTT
TRBJ1-5,.,TRBV15,once,CATSRDRSENQPQHF,TGTGCCACCAGCAGAGATCGGTCGGAGAATCAGCCCCAGCATTTT
TRBJ1-4,.,TRBV6-6,.,CASNSLTNEKLFF,TGTGCCAGCAATTCCCTAACTAATGAAAAACTGTTTTTT
TRBJ1-5,TRBD1,TRBV30,few,CAWSVGGDSQPQHF,TGTGCCTGGAGTGTTGGTGGGGACAGTCAGCCCCAGCATTTT
TRBJ2-1,TRBD2,TRBV18,once,CASSPFSGGGDNEQFF,TGTGCCAGCTCACCGTTTTCTGGCGGGGGAGACAATGAGCAGTTCTTC
TRBJ2-5,.,TRBV27,.,CASSLQGLETQYF,TGTGCCAGCAGTTTGCAGGGTTTGGAGACCCAGTACTTC
TRBJ2-5,TRBD2,TRBV4-1,.,CASSRRGGEGETQYF,TGCGCCAGCAGCCGCCGCGGAGGGGAGGGGGAGACCCAGTACTTC
TRBJ2-1,TRBD2,TRBV4-2,.,CASSPGTSGANEQFF,TGTGCCAGCAGCCCGGGGACTAGCGGGGCGAATGAGCAGTTCTTC
TRBJ1-2,.,TRBV6-5,.,CASTRDTSSYGYTF,TGTGCCAGCACCCGGGACACTTCAAGCTATGGCTACACCTTC
TRBJ1-1,.,TRBV5-1,.,CASSLGTQRGNTEAFF,TGCGCCAGCAGCTTGGGGACGCAACGTGGGAACACTGAAGCTTTCTTT
TRBJ1-4,.,TRBV7-2,.,CASSPGRKATNEKLFF,TGTGCCAGCAGCCCTGGCCGAAAAGCAACTAATGAAAAACTGTTTTTT
TRBJ2-7,.,TRBV4-1,.,CASSQDNGFSYEQYF,TGCGCCAGCAGCCAAGACAACGGCTTCTCCTACGAGCAGTACTTC
TRBJ2-7,TRBD1,TRBV7-2,.,CASSPGQEGYEQYF,TGTGCCAGCAGCCCGGGACAGGAAGGCTACGAGCAGTACTTC
TRBJ2-2,.,TRBV5-1,.,CASSSLPQGQATGELFF,TGCGCCAGCAGCTCCCTACCGCAGGGGCAAGCCACCGGGGAGCTGTTTTTT
TRBJ2-7,.,TRBV18,.,CASSPRQGLSYEQYF,TGTGCCAGCTCACCACGTCAGGGACTCTCCTACGAGCAGTACTTC
TRBJ1-2,.,TRBV5-4,few,CASSLEQGSYGYTF,TGTGCCAGCAGCTTGGAGCAGGGGAGCTATGGCTACACCTTC
TRBJ2-5,.,TRBV9,.,CASSVEDSDETQYF,TGTGCCAGCAGCGTAGAGGATAGCGACGAGACCCAGTACTTC
TRBJ2-3,.,TRBV4-1,.,CASSQFGTDTQYF,TGCGCCAGCAGCCAGTTCGGCACAGATACGCAGTATTTT
TRBJ1-2,.,TRBV2,few,CASSDTPGYGYTF,TGTGCCAGCAGTGATACGCCGGGGTATGGCTACACCTTC
TRBJ2-7,.,TRBV27,.,CASSFPGKPELRYEQYF,TGTGCCAGCAGTTTCCCAGGGAAACCGGAATTGCGGTACGAGCAGTACTTC
TRBJ2-3,TRBD1,TRBV25-1,.,CASSEFVGQGDTQYF,TGTGCCAGCAGTGAATTTGTTGGACAGGGAGATACGCAGTATTTT
TRBJ2-2,.,TRBV5-1,few,CASSERATGELFF,TGCGCCAGCAGCGAAAGGGCGACCGGGGAGCTGTTTTTT
TRBJ2-2,.,TRBV11-1,.,CASRTDMSTGELFF,TGTGCCAGCAGGACAGACATGAGCACCGGGGAGCTGTTTTTT
TRBJ1-1,TRBD1,TRBV28,.,CASSVPTGQGNTEAFF,TGTGCCAGCAGTGTCCCTACGGGACAGGGGAACACTGAAGCTTTCTTT
TRBJ2-7,.,TRBV9,once,CARYRVPGVYEQYF,TGTGCCAGATACCGAGTGCCGGGGGTCTACGAGCAGTACTTC
TRBJ1-2,.,TRBV7-2,.,CASRSWGRQLARGYTF,TGTGCCAGCCGCTCGTGGGGTAGGCAGCTGGCTCGGGGCTACACCTTC
TRBJ1-1,.,TRBV2,once,CASSEDRGGDTEAFF,TGTGCCAGCAGTGAAGATAGGGGGGGGGACACTGAAGCTTTCTTT
TRBJ2-3,.,TRBV30,.,CAWSEGGTDTQYF,TGTGCCTGGAGTGAGGGGGGCACAGATACGCAGTATTTT
TRBJ1-5,.,TRBV7-2,.,CASSLDGQFNQPQHF,TGTGCCAGCAGCTTGGACGGACAGTTTAATCAGCCCCAGCATTTT
TRBJ2-1,.,TRBV7-2,.,CASSLNNEQFF,TGTGCCAGCAGCTTAAACAATGAGCAGTTCTTC
TRBJ1-3,.,TRBV19,.,CASSSYGISGNTIYF,TGTGCCAGTAGTTCCTACGGGATTTCTGGAAACACCATATATTTT
TRBJ2-5,TRBD1,TRBV5-1,.,CASSLGDRGVETQYF,TGCGCCAGCAGCTTGGGGGACAGGGGGGTCGAGACCCAGTACTTC
TRBJ2-7,TRBD1,TRBV5-6,.,CASSRTGTYEQYF,TGTGCCAGCAGTCGGACAGGTACCTACGAGCAGTACTTC
TRBJ2-7,TRBD1,TRBV4-2,.,CASSPATGTGAYEQYF,TGTGCCAGCAGCCCGGCTACCGGGACAGGGGCCTACGAGCAGTACTTC
TRBJ1-4,.,TRBV28,.,CASSLALTEASGEKLFF,TGTGCCAGCAGTTTAGCCCTTACCGAAGCCTCGGGGGAAAAACTGTTTTTT
TRBJ2-6,.,TRBV11-2,.,CASSPRDVGANVLTF,TGTGCCAGCAGCCCGCGGGACGTTGGGGCCAACGTCCTGACTTTC
TRBJ1-4,.,TRBV19,.,CASSNRALGEKLFF,TGTGCCAGTAGTAACAGGGCGCTGGGTGAAAAACTGTTTTTT
TRBJ1-2,TRBD1,TRBV28,few,CASSSPQGKVGGYTF,TGTGCCAGCAGTTCACCACAGGGGAAGGTCGGTGGCTACACCTTC
TRBJ2-5,.,TRBV7-3,.,CASSLSVSRLETQYF,TGTGCCAGCAGCTTAAGCGTCAGCCGCTTAGAGACCCAGTACTTC
TRBJ2-3,TRBD2,TRBV28,.,CASSLASGGTDTQYF,TGTGCCAGCAGTTTAGCTAGCGGGGGCACAGATACGCAGTATTTT
TRBJ1-2,TRBD1,TRBV10-3,.,CAISVQGDDYGYTF,TGTGCCATCAGTGTACAGGGGGATGACTATGGCTACACCTTC
TRBJ2-2,.,TRBV6-5,once,CASSYRGTPNTGELFF,TGTGCCAGCAGTTACCGAGGGACACCCAACACCGGGGAGCTGTTTTTT
TRBJ2-7,.,TRBV5-5,few,CASSLRARYKSSYEQYF,TGTGCCAGCAGCTTAAGAGCACGCTATAAGTCCTCCTACGAGCAGTACTTC
TRBJ1-1,.,TRBV19,.,CASSILWSNTEAFF,TGTGCCAGTAGTATACTCTGGTCGAACACTGAAGCTTTCTTT
TRBJ2-5,TRBD1,TRBV7-9,.,CASSYTGVGETQYF,TGTGCCAGCAGCTATACAGGGGTTGGGGAGACCCAGTACTTC
TRBJ1-2,.,TRBV19,.,CASSIEGFPLYGYTF,TGTGCCAGTAGTATAGAAGGGTTCCCGCTCTATGGCTACACCTTC
TRBJ2-1,.,TRBV7-3,.,CASSSFMAGPNNEQFF,TGTGCCAGCAGCTCCTTTATGGCGGGGCCAAACAATGAGCAGTTCTTC
TRBJ1-1,TRBD1,TRBV28,.,CASSLRGGRTEAFF,TGTGCCAGCAGTTTACGAGGGGGCAGGACTGAAGCTTTCTTT
TRBJ2-2,TRBD1,TRBV7-9,.,CASSFDREWGELFF,TGTGCCAGCAGCTTCGACAGGGAATGGGGGGAGCTGTTTTTT
TRBJ1-1,TRBD1,TRBV5-1,.,CASSPDRVRTEAFF,TGCGCCAGCAGCCCGGACAGGGTGAGGACTGAAGCTTTCTTT
TRBJ1-4,TRBD1,TRBV2,few,CASAQNRGNEKLFF,TGTGCCAGCGCTCAAAACAGGGGTAATGAAAAACTGTTTTTT